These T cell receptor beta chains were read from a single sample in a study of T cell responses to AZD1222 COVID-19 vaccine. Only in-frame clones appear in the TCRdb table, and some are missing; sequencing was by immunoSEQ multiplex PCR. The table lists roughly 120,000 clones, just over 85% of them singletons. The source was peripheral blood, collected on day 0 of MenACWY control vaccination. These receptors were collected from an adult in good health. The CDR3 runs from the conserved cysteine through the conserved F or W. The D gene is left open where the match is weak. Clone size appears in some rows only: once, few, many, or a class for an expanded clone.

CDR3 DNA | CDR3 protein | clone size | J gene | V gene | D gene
TGTGCCAGCAGCCATTCACCGGGACGGGGTACCTACGAGCAGTACTTC | CASSHSPGRGTYEQYF | . | TRBJ2-7 | TRBV14 | .
TGTGCCAGCAGCCAAGAACAGGGACGACGAGCCAAAAACATTCAGTACTTC | CASSQEQGRRAKNIQYF | . | TRBJ2-4 | TRBV3-1/TRBV3-2 | .
TGTGCCAGCAGCCAAGGGCTAGCGGGAGCTGGTGAGCAGTTCTTC | CASSQGLAGAGEQFF | many | TRBJ2-1 | TRBV3-1/TRBV3-2 | TRBD2
TGCGCCAGCAGTGAGATTGGGACGCTTAGGCACGAGCAGTACTTC | CASSEIGTLRHEQYF | . | TRBJ2-7 | TRBV10-1 | .
TGCGCCAGCAGTCCTAGCGGAATTGAAAACATTCAGTACTTC | CASSPSGIENIQYF | . | TRBJ2-4 | TRBV10-1 | TRBD2
TGTGCCAGCAGCTTAGGGCTTAATGAAAAACTGTTTTTT | CASSLGLNEKLFF | . | TRBJ1-4 | TRBV5-6 | .
TGTGCCAGCAGTTACGGGATCCGGGACTCTCAAGAGACCCAGTACTTC | CASSYGIRDSQETQYF | . | TRBJ2-5 | TRBV6-2/TRBV6-3 | .
TGTGCCAGCTCACCACCGTCCGGGGAGCTGTTTTTT | CASSPPSGELFF | few | TRBJ2-2 | TRBV18 | .
TGTGCCAGCGGGGCGACATCCGCAACTAATGAAAAACTGTTTTTT | CASGATSATNEKLFF | . | TRBJ1-4 | TRBV6-5 | .
TGTGCCAGCAGCTTGGATGCAGGGGGGGGATCACCCCTCCACTTT | CASSLDAGGGSPLHF | . | TRBJ1-6 | TRBV5-4 | TRBD1
TGTGCCAGCAGCTTAAATGGTCCGGCGGGAGCTGGGTCCTACAATGAGCAGTTCTTC | CASSLNGPAGAGSYNEQFF | . | TRBJ2-1 | TRBV7-3 | TRBD2
TGTGCCAGCACCCCGGTTTATGGCTACACCTTC | CASTPVYGYTF | . | TRBJ1-2 | TRBV6-5 | .
TGTGCCAGCAGTACCCTGACCCGGTGGGCCCATTCACCCCTCCACTTT | CASSTLTRWAHSPLHF | . | TRBJ1-6 | TRBV28 | .
TGTGCCAGCAGTTTTGGAGGGCAGGGGGTTTACGAGCAGTACTTC | CASSFGGQGVYEQYF | . | TRBJ2-7 | TRBV28 | .